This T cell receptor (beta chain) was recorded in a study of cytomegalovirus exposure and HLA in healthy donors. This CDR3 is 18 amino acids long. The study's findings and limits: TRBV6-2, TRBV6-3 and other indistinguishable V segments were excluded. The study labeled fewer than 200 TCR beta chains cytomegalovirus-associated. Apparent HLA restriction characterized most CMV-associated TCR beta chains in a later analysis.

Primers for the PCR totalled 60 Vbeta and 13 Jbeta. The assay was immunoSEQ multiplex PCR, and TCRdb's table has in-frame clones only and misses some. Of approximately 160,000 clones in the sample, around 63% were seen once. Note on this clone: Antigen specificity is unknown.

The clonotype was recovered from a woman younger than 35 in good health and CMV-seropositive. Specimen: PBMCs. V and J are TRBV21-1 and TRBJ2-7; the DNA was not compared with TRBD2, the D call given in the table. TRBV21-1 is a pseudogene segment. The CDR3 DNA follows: TGTGCCAGCAGCAAATGCGCAGGGGGACTAGCGGGGACTTACGAGCAGTACTTC. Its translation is CASSKCAGGLAGTYEQYF.